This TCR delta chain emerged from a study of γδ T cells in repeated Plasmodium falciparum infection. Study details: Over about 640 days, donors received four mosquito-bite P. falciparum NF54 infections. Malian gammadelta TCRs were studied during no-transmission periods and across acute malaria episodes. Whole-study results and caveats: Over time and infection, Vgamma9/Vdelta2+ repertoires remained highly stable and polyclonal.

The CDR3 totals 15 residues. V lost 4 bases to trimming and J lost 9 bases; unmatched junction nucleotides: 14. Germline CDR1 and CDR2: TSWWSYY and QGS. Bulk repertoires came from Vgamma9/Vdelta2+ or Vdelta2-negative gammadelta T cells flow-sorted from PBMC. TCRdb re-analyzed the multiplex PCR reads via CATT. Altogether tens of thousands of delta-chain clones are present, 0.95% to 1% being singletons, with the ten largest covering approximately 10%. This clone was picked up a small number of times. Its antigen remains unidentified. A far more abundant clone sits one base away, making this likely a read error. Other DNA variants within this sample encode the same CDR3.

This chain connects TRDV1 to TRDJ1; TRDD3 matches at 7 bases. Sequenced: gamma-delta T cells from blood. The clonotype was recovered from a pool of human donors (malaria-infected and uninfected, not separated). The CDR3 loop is CALGVLGYLWGQLIF. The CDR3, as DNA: TGTGCTCTTGGGGTCTTGGGATACCTGTGGGGACAACTCATCTTT.